What follows is one T cell receptor beta chain and its context. The data were obtained in a study of blood T cell repertoires in COVID-19. Study context: The origin of the acute and convalescent COVID-19 samples was the United States, Italy and Spain. T cells, B-cell-depleted T cells, or PBMCs supplied cDNA or gDNA.

As processed by the authors: Estimates of nucleated cell counts were drawn from the amplification of reference gene primers. The table came from immunoSEQ multiplex PCR; TCRdb's copy has only in-frame clones and leaves some out. The V and J calls and the clone size are those of that table, but D and trimming were determined from the DNA. The sample contains 100,000 to 150,000 clones, 79% of which appear only once. Germline CDR1 SGHRS, CDR2 YFSETQ. V was trimmed by 3 bases and J by 2 bases, leaving 11 bases between them. The CDR3 length is 15 residues. This clonotype was obtained from a man aged 40-55 years with active or convalescent COVID-19. The specimen was peripheral blood. The V call is TRBV5-1, the J call TRBJ2-2; possible D gene TRBD1, 6 bases. The CDR3 is CASSSDRLNTGELFF. Here the CDR3 DNA reads TGCGCCAGCAGCTCGGACAGACTTAACACCGGGGAGCTGTTTTTT.